This T cell receptor (beta chain) is drawn from a study of Ad26.COV2.S vaccination and SARS-CoV-2 variants. Whole-study context: Once, or twice with 56 days between doses, Ad26.COV2.S was given intramuscularly. Regarding the study as a whole: Placebo recipients showed lower spike-specific TCR breadth than vaccinees.

The table came from immunoSEQ multiplex PCR; TCRdb's copy has only in-frame clones and leaves some out. The data hold 350,000 to 600,000 clones, with 80% to 90% observed a single time. Note on this clone: Its antigen remains unknown.

Treatment in this sample: some 20 received Ad26.COV2.S at low or high dose, single or two shots; about 5 received placebo; per-sample allocation not given. Sampling was done on day 63 after the first vaccine or placebo injection. Germline CDR1 SGHTA, CDR2 FQGTGA. This CDR3 comprises 15 residues. V dropped 5 bases and J dropped 3; count of bases not matched to a gene: 5. The source was peripheral blood, collected in a trial of Ad26.COV2.S vaccine versus placebo. The source of this sequence is a person between 18 and 59 years old who received the Ad26.COV2.S COVID-19 vaccine or a placebo. V and J are TRBV7-3 and TRBJ2-2; TRBD1 agrees at 8 bases. This CDR3 is CASSPHRGDTGELFF. CDR3 nucleotides: TGTGCCAGCAGCCCGCACAGGGGGGACACCGGGGAGCTGTTTTTT.